This TCR beta chain was retrieved from a study of blood T cell repertoires in COVID-19. Patients from Seattle were sampled longitudinally, starting during active infection. Here immunoSEQ multiplex PCR was the method, and the copy in TCRdb shows in-frame clones only, minus some. The table has under 300,000 clones, around nine tenths seen once. Germline loops: CDR1 ENHRY, CDR2 SYGVKD. The CDR3 has 14 amino acids. After removal of 4 bases from V and 4 bases from J, the junction contained 3 bases not matched to a gene. This sequence joins TRBV10-3 and TRBJ1-2, with 10 bases that match TRBD1. Sequenced sample: peripheral blood. This clonotype originated in a woman aged 70-85 years with COVID-19, enrolled during active disease. CDR3 nucleotides: TGTGCCATCAGTGCGACAGGGGGCGCCTATGGCTACACCTTC. It encodes CAISATGGAYGYTF.